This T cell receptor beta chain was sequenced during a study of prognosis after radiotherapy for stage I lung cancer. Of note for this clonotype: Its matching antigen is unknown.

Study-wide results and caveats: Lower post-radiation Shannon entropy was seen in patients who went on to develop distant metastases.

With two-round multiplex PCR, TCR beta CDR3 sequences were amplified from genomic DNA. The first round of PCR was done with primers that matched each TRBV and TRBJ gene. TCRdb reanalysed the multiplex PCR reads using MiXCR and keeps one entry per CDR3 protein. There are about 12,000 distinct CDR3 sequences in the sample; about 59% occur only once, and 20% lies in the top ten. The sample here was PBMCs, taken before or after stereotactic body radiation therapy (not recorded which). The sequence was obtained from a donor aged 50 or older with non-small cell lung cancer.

The CDR3 DNA sequence: TGCAGTGCCGATCCCCCTAGCGGTCGGAGCCCAGATACGCAGTATTTT. It is translated as CSADPPSGRSPDTQYF. This chain connects TRBV20-1 to TRBJ2-3; 7 positions agree with TRBD2. The junction had 16 bases not matched to a gene; V was cut back by 6 bases and J by 4 bases. From germline, CDR1 is DFQATT and CDR2 SNEGSKA (reference sequence). The CDR3 extends over 16 amino acids.